These T cell receptor beta chains were read from a single sample in a study of T cell repertoires in cytomegalovirus infection. For these receptors, no antigen is known. TCRdb processed the reads anew with MiXCR; each CDR3 protein has one entry. This table has fewer than 850,000 distinct CDR3 sequences, 25% to 30% appearing once. The sequencing used cultured CD8+ T cells from PBMCs, collected from culture after CMV antigen stimulation. The receptors originated from a human donor in good health (CMV status not recorded). Some clones in this sample may be carry-over from other donors' samples. The CDR3 runs from the conserved cysteine through the conserved F or W.

v_call cdr3_aa
TRBV15 CATSLGLAGFKETQYF
TRBV6-1 CASSTLGGYNEQFF
TRBV5-1 CASSLDTGTQETQYF
TRBV4-1 CASSQGLGEWGYGYTF
TRBV10-3 CAIVGTGTYEQYF
TRBV10-3 CAISEWGQSNQPQHF
TRBV7-4 CASSSRQKMNTEAFF
TRBV7-9 CASSPRGGSYNEQFF
TRBV7-8 CASSPRGSGGAPNEQFF
TRBV4-1 CASSQEELSNQPQHF
TRBV20-1 CSARAGREEFGNQPQHF
TRBV7-2 CASSSLGGTGGFEQYF
TRBV27 CASSSSFGFAPAFF
TRBV19 CASKEGGRTFF
TRBV15 CATSRDLRDGYTF
TRBV28 CASSFPPGAVETQYF
TRBV12-3/TRBV12-4 CASSTSTGYYVGYTF
TRBV27 CASSFGTGGAEEKLFF
TRBV2 CASRGTVQDTQYF
TRBV20-1 CSARGLAGTRNTQYF
TRBV4-2 CASSHLRDSYNEQFF
TRBV12-5 CASGLFPENGYTF
TRBV5-4 CASSFGQNSPLHF
TRBV9 CASSHSGGSGNEQFF
TRBV7-2 CASSWDSQDTEAFF
TRBV2 CASIQRAEAFF
TRBV19 CASTPSGLGANVLTF
TRBV19 CASSIDRGGNVKTQYF
TRBV28 CASERGDEQFF
TRBV4-1 CASSQDSSGDTLWEQYF
TRBV24-1 CATSDSGISYGYTF
TRBV19 CASSTGRTGGTGELFF
TRBV4-2 CASSQGPLADTGELFF
TRBV12-3/TRBV12-4 CASSPAFNYGYTF
TRBV6-1 CASSERGPQYSNQPQHF
TRBV6-1 CASRGSVGSGVQETQYF
TRBV5-4 CASSLEDRGNRNEQFF
TRBV14 CASSQGPSTGISLAKNIQYF
TRBV29-1 CSVGRTGGAGDIQYF
TRBV11-2 CASSLVRRGSTDTQYF
TRBV6-6 CASSYSIRGLDGYTF
TRBV7-6 CASSLETGIEYGYTF
TRBV11-3 CASSSWTENSPLHF